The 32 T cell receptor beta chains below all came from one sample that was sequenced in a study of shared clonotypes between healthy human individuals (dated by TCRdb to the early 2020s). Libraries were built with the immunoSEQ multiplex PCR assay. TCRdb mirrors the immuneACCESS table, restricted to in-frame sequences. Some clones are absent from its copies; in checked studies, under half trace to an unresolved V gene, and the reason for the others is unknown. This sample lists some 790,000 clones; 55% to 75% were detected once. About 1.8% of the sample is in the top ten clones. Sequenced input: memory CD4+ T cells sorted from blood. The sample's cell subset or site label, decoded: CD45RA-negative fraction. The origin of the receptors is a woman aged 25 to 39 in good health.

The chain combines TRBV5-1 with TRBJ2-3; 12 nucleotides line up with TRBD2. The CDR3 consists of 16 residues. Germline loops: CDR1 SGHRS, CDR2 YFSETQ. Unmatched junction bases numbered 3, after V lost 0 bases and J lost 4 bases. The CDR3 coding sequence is TGCGCCAGCAGCTTGGGGCTAGCGGGAGGGCCAGATACGCAGTATTTT. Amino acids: CASSLGLAGGPDTQYF.

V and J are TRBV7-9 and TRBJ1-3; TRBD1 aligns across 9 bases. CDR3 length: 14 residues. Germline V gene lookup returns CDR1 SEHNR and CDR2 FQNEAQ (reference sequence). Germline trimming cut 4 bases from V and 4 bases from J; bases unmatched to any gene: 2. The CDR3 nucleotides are TGTGCCAGCAGCTCTGGGACAGGGGGAAACACCATATATTTT. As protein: CASSSGTGGNTIYF.

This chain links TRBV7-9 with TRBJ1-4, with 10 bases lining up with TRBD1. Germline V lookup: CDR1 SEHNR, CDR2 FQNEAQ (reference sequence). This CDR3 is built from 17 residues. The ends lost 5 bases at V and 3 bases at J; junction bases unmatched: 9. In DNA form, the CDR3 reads TGTGCCAGCAGCCTACCGGGACAGGGGTCTCCTAATGAAAAACTGTTTTTT. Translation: CASSLPGQGSPNEKLFF.

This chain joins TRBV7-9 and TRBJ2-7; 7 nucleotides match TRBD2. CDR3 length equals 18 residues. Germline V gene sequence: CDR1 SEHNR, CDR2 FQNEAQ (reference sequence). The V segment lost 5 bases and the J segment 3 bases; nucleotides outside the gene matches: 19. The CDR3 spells CASSPRPPLAEKSYEQYF. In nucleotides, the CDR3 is TGTGCCAGCAGCCCCCGCCCGCCGCTAGCGGAGAAGAGCTACGAGCAGTACTTC.

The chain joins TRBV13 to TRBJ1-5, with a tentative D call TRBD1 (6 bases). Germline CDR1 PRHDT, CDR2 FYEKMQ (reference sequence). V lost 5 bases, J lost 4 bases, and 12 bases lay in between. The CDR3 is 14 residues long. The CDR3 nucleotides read TGTGCCAGCAGCATCCGGGACACAAATCAGCCCCAGCATTTT. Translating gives CASSIRDTNQPQHF.

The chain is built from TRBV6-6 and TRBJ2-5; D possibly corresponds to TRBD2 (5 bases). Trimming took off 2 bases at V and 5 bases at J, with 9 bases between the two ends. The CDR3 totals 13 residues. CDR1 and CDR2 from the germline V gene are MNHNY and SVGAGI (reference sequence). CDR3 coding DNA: TGTGCCAGCAGTTACCTATCGGGGGAGACCCAGTACTTC. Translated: CASSYLSGETQYF.

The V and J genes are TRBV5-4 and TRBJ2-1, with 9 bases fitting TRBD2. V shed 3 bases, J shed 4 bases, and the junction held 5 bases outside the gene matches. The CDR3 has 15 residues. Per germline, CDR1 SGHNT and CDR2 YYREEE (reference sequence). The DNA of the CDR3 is TGTGCCAGCAGCTCCCGGACTAGCGTTTACAATGAGCAGTTCTTC. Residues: CASSSRTSVYNEQFF.

The CDR3 nucleotides read TGTGCCAGCAGCTTGGCCGGACAGAAAAACATTCAGTACTTC. Residues: CASSLAGQKNIQYF. The chain employs TRBV5-6 and TRBJ2-4, with a weak D call TRBD1 (6 bases). This CDR3 has 14 amino acids. Deletions cut 0 bases from V and 4 bases from J, with 8 bases between. Germline assignment: CDR1 SGHDT and CDR2 YYEEEE.

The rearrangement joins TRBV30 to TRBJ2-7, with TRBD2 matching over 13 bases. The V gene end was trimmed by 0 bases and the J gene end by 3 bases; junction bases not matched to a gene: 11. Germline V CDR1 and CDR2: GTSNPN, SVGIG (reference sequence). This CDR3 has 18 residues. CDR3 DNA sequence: TGTGCCTGGAGTGTACAACCTGGACTAGCGGGAGCGTACTACGAGCAGTACTTC. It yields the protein CAWSVQPGLAGAYYEQYF.

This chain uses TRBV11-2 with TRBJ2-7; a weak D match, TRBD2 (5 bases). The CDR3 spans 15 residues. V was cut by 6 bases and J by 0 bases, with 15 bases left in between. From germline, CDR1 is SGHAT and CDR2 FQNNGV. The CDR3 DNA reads TGTGCCAGCAGAGACGGAGGAGCCAACTCCTACGAGCAGTACTTC. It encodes CASRDGGANSYEQYF.

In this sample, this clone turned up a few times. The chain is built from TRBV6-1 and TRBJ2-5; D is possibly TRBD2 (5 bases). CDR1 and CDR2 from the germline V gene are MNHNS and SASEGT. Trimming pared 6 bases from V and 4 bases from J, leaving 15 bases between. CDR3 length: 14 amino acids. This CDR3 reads CASRSGRLIETQYF. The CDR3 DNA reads TGTGCCAGCAGGAGCGGACGGCTAATAGAGACCCAGTACTTC.

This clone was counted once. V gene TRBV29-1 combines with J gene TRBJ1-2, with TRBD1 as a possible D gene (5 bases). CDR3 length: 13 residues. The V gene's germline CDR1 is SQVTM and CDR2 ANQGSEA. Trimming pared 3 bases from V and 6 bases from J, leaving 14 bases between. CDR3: CSVEGDKVNGYTF. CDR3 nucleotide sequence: TGCAGCGTTGAGGGGGATAAAGTAAATGGCTACACCTTC.

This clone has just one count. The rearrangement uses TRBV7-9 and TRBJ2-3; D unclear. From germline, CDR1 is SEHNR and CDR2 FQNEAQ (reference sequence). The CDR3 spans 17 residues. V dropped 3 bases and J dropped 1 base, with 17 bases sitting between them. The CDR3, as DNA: TGTGCCAGCAGCTTTATTCCCAATCCAACGCGCACAGATACGCAGTATTTT. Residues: CASSFIPNPTRTDTQYF. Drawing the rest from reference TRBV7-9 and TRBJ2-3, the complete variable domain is DTGVSQNPRHKITKRGQNVTFRCDPISEHNRLYWYRQTLGQGPEFLTYFQNEAQLEKSRLLSDRFSAERPKGSFSTLEIQRTEQGDSAMYLCASSFIPNPTRTDTQYFGPGTRLTVL.

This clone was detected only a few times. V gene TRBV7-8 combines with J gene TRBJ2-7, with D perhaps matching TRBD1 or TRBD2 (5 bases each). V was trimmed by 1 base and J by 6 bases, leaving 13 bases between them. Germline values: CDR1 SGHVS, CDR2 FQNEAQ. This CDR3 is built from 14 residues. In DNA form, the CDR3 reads TGTGCCAGCAGCTTAGGGGACGGGCACTCCGAGCAGTACTTC. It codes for CASSLGDGHSEQYF.

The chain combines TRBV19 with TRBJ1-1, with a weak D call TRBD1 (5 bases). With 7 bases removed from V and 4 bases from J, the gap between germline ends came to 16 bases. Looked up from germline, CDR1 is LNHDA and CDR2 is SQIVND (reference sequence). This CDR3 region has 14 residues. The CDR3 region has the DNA TGTGCCAGTATAGGTCCGGGGGGACGCACTGAAGCTTTCTTT. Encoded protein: CASIGPGGRTEAFF.

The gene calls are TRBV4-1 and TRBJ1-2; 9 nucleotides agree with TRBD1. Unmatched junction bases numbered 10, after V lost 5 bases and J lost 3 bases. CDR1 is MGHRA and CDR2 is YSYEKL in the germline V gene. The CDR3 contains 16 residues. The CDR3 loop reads CASSTLPGQGDYGYTF. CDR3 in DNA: TGCGCCAGCAGCACGCTTCCGGGACAGGGCGACTATGGCTACACCTTC.

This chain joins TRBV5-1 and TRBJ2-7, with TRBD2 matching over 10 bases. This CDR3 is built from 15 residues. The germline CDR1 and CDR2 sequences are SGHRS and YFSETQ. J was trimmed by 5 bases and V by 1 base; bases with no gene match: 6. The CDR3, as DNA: TGCGCCAGCAGCTTGTCAGCGGGAGGGCCCGACGAGCAGTACTTC. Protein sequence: CASSLSAGGPDEQYF.

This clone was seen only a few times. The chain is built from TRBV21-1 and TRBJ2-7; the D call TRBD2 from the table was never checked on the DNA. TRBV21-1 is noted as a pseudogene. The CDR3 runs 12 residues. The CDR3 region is CASRMGGVEQYF. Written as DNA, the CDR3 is TGTGCCAGCCGGATGGGGGGAGTCGAGCAGTACTTC.

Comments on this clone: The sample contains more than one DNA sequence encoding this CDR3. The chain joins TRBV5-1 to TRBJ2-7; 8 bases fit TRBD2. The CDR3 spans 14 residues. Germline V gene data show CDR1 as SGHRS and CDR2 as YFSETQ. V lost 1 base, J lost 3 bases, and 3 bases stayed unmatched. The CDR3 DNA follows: TGCGCCAGCAGCTTGTCGGGGGGGTACTACGAGCAGTACTTC. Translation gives CASSLSGGYYEQYF.

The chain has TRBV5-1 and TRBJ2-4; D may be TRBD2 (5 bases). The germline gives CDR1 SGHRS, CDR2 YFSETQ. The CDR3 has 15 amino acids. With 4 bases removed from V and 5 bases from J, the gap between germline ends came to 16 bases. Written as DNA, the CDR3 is TGCGCCAGCAGCCAGACCAGCGGTGCACAAAACATTCAGTACTTC. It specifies CASSQTSGAQNIQYF. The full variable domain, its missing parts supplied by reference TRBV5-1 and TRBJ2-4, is KAGVTQTPRYLIKTRGQQVTLSCSPISGHRSVSWYQQTPGQGLQFLFEYFSETQRNKGNFPGRFSGRQFSNSRSEMNVSTLELGDSALYLCASSQTSGAQNIQYFGAGTRLSVL.

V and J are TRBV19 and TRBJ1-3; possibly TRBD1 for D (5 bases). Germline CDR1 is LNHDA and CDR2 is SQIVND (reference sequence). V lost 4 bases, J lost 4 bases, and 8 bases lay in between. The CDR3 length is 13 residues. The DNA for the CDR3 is TGTGCCAGTAGTACAGGGTACGGAAACACCATATATTTT. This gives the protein CASSTGYGNTIYF.

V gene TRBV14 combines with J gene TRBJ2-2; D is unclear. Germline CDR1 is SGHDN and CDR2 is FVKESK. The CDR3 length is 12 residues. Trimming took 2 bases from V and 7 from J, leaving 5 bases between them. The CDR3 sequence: CASSQYVGELFF. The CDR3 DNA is TGTGCCAGCAGCCAATATGTCGGGGAGCTGTTTTTT.

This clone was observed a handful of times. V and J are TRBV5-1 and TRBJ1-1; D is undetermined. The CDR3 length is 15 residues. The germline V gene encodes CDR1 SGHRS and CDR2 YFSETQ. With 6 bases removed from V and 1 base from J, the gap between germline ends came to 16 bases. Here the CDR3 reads CASNFGEGGNTEAFF. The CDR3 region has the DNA TGCGCCAGCAATTTCGGTGAAGGCGGGAACACTGAAGCTTTCTTT. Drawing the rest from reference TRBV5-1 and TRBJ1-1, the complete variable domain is KAGVTQTPRYLIKTRGQQVTLSCSPISGHRSVSWYQQTPGQGLQFLFEYFSETQRNKGNFPGRFSGRQFSNSRSEMNVSTLELGDSALYLCASNFGEGGNTEAFFGQGTRLTVV.

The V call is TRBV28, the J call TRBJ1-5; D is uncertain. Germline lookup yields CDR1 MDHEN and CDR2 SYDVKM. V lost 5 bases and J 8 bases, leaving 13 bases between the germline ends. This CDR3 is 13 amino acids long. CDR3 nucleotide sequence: TGTGCCAGCAGTGCCTCCGGGGTTAAGCCCCAGCATTTT. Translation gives CASSASGVKPQHF.

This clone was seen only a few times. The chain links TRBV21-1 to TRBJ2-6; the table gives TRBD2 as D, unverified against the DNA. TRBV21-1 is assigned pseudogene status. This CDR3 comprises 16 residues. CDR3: CASSKTGSVGANVLTF. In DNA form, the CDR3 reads TGTGCCAGCAGCAAGACTGGTTCCGTTGGGGCCAACGTCCTGACTTTC.

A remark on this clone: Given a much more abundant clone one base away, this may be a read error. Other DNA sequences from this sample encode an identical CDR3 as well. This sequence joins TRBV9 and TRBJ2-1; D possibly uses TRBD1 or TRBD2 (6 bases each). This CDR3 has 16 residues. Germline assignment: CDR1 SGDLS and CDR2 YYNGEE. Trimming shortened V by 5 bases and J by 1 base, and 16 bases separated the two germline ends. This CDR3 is CASSVLGGQSYNEQFF. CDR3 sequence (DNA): TGTGCCAGCAGTGTACTCGGGGGCCAGTCCTACAATGAGCAGTTCTTC.

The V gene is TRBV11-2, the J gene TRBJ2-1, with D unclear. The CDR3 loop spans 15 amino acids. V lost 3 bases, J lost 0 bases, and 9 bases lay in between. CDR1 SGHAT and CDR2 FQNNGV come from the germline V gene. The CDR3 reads CASSFEFTSYNEQFF. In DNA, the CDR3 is TGTGCCAGCAGCTTCGAATTCACCTCCTACAATGAGCAGTTCTTC.

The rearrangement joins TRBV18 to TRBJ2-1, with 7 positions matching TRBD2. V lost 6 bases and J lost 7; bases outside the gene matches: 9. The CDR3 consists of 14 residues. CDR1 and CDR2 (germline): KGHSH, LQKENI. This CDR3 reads CASSDTSVKNEQFF. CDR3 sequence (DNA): TGTGCCAGCTCCGATACTAGCGTTAAAAATGAGCAGTTCTTC.

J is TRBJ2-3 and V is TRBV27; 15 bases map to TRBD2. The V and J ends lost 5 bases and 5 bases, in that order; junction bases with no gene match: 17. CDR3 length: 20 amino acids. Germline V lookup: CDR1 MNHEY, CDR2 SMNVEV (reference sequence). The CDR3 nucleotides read TGTGCCAGCAGTCCAACCGCGGGTAGGACTAGCGGGAGGGCCATAGATACGCAGTATTTT. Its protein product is CASSPTAGRTSGRAIDTQYF.

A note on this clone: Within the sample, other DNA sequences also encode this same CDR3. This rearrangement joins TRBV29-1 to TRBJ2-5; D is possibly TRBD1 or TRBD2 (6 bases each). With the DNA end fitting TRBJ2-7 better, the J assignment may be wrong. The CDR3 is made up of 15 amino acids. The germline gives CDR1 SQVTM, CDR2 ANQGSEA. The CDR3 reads CSVEGAAGQFYEQYF. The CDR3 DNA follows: TGCAGCGTTGAGGGGGCCGCGGGACAATTCTACGAGCAGTACTTC.

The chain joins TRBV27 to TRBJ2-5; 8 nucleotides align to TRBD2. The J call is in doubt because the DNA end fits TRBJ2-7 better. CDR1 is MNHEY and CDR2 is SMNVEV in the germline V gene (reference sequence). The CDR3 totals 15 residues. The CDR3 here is CASSLDVGGGSEQYF. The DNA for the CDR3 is TGTGCCAGCAGTCTCGACGTCGGGGGGGGTAGCGAGCAGTACTTC.

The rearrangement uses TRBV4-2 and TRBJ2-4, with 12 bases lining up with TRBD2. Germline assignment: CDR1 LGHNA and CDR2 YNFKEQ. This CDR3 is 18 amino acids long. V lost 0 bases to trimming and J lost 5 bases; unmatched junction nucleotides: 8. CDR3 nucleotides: TGTGCCAGCAGCCAAGATAGCCTAGCGGGAGGGGGCCAAAACATTCAGTACTTC. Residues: CASSQDSLAGGGQNIQYF.